The clone carrying this T cell receptor (beta chain) was recorded many times. Antigen specificity is unknown. The data originate from a study of T-cell memory formation after mild COVID-19. Study-level information: There were largely donor-specific TCR clusters. Overall study findings and caveats: Day 15 to 85 contracting clones showed balanced CD4/CD8; day 15 to 37 expanders favored CD4+. Pre-infection memory contained some responding clones, which suggested that cross-reactive memory had joined.

V was shortened by 4 bases and J by 1 base, with 14 bases between the two germline ends. The CDR3 length is 15 residues. CDR1 SGHRS and CDR2 YFSETQ come from the germline V gene. The authors produced TCR alpha and TCR beta cDNA libraries with sample barcodes and UMIs by 5'RACE using constant-segment primers. One entry per CDR3 protein results from TCRdb running MiXCR on the 5' RACE reads. The sample has roughly 450,000 distinct CDR3 sequences, approximately 18% seen once. The chain couples TRBV5-1 to TRBJ1-1, with D unclear. The origin of this receptor is an adult woman who had mild COVID-19 (a few samples of this study predate the infection). Cell type and time point are not known. The sequenced material came from PBMCs or a T cell subset sorted from them (not recorded which). CDR3 amino acids: CASSNGPDGNTEAFF. The CDR3 coding sequence is TGCGCCAGCAGCAACGGTCCAGACGGGAACACTGAAGCTTTCTTT.